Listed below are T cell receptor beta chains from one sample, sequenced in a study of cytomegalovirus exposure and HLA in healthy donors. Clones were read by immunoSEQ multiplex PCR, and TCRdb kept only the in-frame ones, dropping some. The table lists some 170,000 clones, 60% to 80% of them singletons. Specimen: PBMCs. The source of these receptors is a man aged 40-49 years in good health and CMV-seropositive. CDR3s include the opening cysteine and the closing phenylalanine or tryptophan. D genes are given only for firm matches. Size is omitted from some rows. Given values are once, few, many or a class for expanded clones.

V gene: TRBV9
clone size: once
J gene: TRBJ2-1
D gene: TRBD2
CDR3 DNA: TGTGCCAGCAGCGTAGACGTTATAGGACTAGCGGGAGGGAATGAGCAGTTCTTC
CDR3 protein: CASSVDVIGLAGGNEQFF

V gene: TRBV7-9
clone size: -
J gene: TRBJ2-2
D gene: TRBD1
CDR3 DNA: TGTGCCAGGAGGACAGGCGGAAACACCGGGGAGCTGTTTTTT
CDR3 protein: CARRTGGNTGELFF

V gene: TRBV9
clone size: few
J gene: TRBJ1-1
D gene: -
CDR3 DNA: TGTGCCAGCAGCGTTTCACCCGGGGACACTGAAGCTTTCTTT
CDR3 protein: CASSVSPGDTEAFF

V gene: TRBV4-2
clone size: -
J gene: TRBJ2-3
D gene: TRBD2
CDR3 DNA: TGTGCCAGCAGCCAAGAAGTAGGACTAGGGTCTCATACGCAGTATTTT
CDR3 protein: CASSQEVGLGSHTQYF

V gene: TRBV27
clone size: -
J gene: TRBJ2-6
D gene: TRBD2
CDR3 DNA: TGTGCCAGCAGTTTATGGGGGGGGGTGGGCGGGAACTCTGGGGCCAACGTCCTGACTTTC
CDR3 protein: CASSLWGGVGGNSGANVLTF

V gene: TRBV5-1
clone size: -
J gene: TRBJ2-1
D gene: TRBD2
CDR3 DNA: TGCGCCAGCAGCGCCGGGACTAGCGGGGGCAATGAGCAGTTCTTC
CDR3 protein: CASSAGTSGGNEQFF

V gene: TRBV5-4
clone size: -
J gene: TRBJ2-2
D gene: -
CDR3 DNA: TGTGCCAGCAGCCCCAACAGGAACACCGGGGAGCTGTTTTTT
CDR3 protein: CASSPNRNTGELFF

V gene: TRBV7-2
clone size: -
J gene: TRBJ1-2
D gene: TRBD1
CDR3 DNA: TGTGCCAGCAGCTGGGGACAGTCGAGACCTAACTATGGCTACACCTTC
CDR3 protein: CASSWGQSRPNYGYTF

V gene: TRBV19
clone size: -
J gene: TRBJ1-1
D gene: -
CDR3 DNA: TGTGCCAGTAGTCAGGAGGGAAGCACTGAAGCTTTCTTT
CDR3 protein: CASSQEGSTEAFF

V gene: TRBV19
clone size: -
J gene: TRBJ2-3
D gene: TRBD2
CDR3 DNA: TGTGCCAGTAGCGAACAACTAGCGGGGTACACAGATACGCAGTATTTT
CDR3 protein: CASSEQLAGYTDTQYF

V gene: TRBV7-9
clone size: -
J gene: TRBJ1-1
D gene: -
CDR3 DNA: TGTGCCAGCAGCTTAGTAGCTAACACTGAAGCTTTCTTT
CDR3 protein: CASSLVANTEAFF

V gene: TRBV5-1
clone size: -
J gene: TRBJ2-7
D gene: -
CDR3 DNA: TGCGCCAGCAGCTCTACAGGGTCTCCGGTCTACTACGAGCAGTACTTC
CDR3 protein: CASSSTGSPVYYEQYF

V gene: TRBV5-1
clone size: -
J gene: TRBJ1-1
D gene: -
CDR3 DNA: TGCGCCAGCAGCTTGGCCGGGGGTGGGAACACTGAAGCTTTCTTT
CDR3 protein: CASSLAGGGNTEAFF

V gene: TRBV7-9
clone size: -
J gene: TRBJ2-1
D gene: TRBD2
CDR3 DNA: TGTGCCAGCAGCTTAGCGAGGGGACTAGCGGGAGGCAATGAGCAGTTCTTC
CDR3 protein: CASSLARGLAGGNEQFF

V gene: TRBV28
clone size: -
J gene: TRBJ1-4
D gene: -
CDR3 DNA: TGTGCCAGCAGTTTTTCCGCAACTAATGAAAAACTGTTTTTT
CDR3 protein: CASSFSATNEKLFF

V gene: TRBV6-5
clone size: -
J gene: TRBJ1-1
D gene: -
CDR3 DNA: TGTGCCAGCAGCCCCGGCCACGAGGGGGACACTGAAGCTTTCTTT
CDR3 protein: CASSPGHEGDTEAFF

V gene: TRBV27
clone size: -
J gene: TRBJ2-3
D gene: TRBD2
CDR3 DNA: TGTGCCAGCAGTTTATCGGCGGGAGGTACGCAGTATTTT
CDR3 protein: CASSLSAGGTQYF

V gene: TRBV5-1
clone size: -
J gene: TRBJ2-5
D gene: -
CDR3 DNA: TGCGCCAGCAGCTTGCTCCGGCAGGGAGAGACCCAGTACTTC
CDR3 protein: CASSLLRQGETQYF

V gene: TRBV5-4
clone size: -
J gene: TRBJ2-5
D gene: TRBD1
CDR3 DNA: TGTGCCAGCAGCTACACCGGGACAGGGAAAGAGACCCAGTACTTC
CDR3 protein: CASSYTGTGKETQYF

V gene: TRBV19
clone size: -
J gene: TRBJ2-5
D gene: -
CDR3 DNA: TGTGCCAGTAGTAACCAGGGGACCCAAGAGACCCAGTACTTC
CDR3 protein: CASSNQGTQETQYF

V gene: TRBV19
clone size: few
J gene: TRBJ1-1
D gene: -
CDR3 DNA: TGTGCCAGTAGTGCACAGGGAGTTGGCACTGAAGCTTTCTTT
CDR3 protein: CASSAQGVGTEAFF